This passage covers 6 T cell receptor beta chains from one sample sequenced in a study of blood T cells in healthy people across ages (dated by TCRdb to 2014 to 2015). Receptor libraries were prepared by 5' RACE. A second PCR of roughly 7 to 12 cycles was run with a J-beta primer mix and a sample-barcoded 5' primer. TCRdb handled the public reads itself, with Q25 trimming in fastp and clone calling in MiXCR, and kept productive beta chains. Each entry is one CDR3 protein sequence, shown with its most common DNA and genes. The sample table shows 1.5 million to 2 million distinct CDR3 sequences, and 30% to 40% are seen once. Roughly 23% of the sample is in the top ten clones. The sequenced material came from blood. The receptors derive from a human donor in good health.

The CDR3 region is CASSFYRGDTQYF. CDR3 in DNA: TGTGCCAGCAGTTTCTATAGGGGGGATACGCAGTATTTT. The gene calls are TRBV2 and TRBJ2-3; a weak D match, TRBD1 (6 bases). V was shortened by 5 bases and J by 6 bases, with 12 bases between the two germline ends. Looked up from germline, CDR1 is SNHLY and CDR2 is FYNNEI. The CDR3 runs to 13 residues.

This clonotype was found a few times. The rearrangement uses TRBV4-3 and TRBJ1-5; D call uncertain. CDR3 size: 13 residues. The germline gives CDR1 LGHNA, CDR2 YSLEER. Trimming removed 4 bases from V and 6 bases from J, with 10 bases in between. The CDR3 loop reads CASSPTRIQPQHF. DNA of the CDR3: TGCGCCAGCAGCCCTACCCGTATTCAGCCCCAGCATTTT.

The rearrangement links TRBV6-1 to TRBJ2-7; no definite D call. This CDR3 region has 14 residues. V was shortened by 2 bases and J by 5 bases, with 13 bases between the two germline ends. The germline V gene has CDR1 MNHNS and CDR2 SASEGT. Here the CDR3 DNA reads TGTGCCAGCAGTGAATTCTGGATGATTGACGAGCAGTACTTC. Its translation is CASSEFWMIDEQYF.

This clonotype occurred a few times. V usage is TRBV29-1 and J usage is TRBJ1-2; TRBD1 agrees at 9 bases. CDR1 SQVTM and CDR2 ANQGSEA come from the germline V gene. The CDR3 is 18 amino acids. V shed 5 bases, J shed 0 bases, and the junction held 16 bases outside the gene matches. The CDR3, as DNA: TGCAGCGTTTCCCACGGGACAGGGAGGGGGCGATCTAACTATGGCTACACCTTC. This gives the protein CSVSHGTGRGRSNYGYTF.

This clonotype has a count of ten or more. The rearrangement links TRBV7-2 to TRBJ2-5, with 8 bases that match TRBD1. The CDR3 has 12 amino acids. Germline V gene lookup returns CDR1 SGHTA and CDR2 FQGNSA. V dropped 5 bases and J dropped 5; count of bases not matched to a gene: 1. CDR3 protein: CASSQGAETQYF. The CDR3 DNA reads as TGTGCCAGCAGCCAGGGGGCGGAGACCCAGTACTTC.

The chain carries TRBV20-1 and TRBJ2-4; possible D gene TRBD2, 5 bases. Gene TRBJ2-5 matches the end of the DNA better, so the J call may be wrong. The CDR3 consists of 14 residues. Germline V gene data show CDR1 as DFQATT and CDR2 as SNEGSKA (reference sequence). DNA of the CDR3: TGCAGTGCTCCCCAGCGGCTAGGCCAAGAGACCCAGTACTTC. Translation: CSAPQRLGQETQYF.